A selection of T cell receptor beta chains follows, all from one sample in a study of OX40 agonist ivuxolimab in advanced cancers. Sequenced by immunoSEQ multiplex PCR; TCRdb stores in-frame clones only, minus some. This table holds some 10,000 clones, 60% to 85% found once. Sample: CD4+ or CD8+ T cells sorted from blood, taken in a trial of the OX40 agonist ivuxolimab. The source of these receptors is an adult with an advanced solid tumor such as melanoma, head and neck, liver or kidney cancer. Both conserved end residues are part of each CDR3. D genes are given only for firm matches.

v_call	d_call	j_call	cdr3_aa
TRBV5-5	TRBD1	TRBJ1-5	CASRPTGGGNQPQHF
TRBV4-1	NA	TRBJ2-7	CASSYTLGESSYEQYF
TRBV7-9	TRBD1	TRBJ1-4	CASHSDRVREKLFF
TRBV9	NA	TRBJ2-3	CASSEGIPPSTDTQYF
TRBV6-6	NA	TRBJ1-1	CASSSLGTSEAFF
TRBV5-6	NA	TRBJ2-1	CASSLKYNEQFF
TRBV30	TRBD2	TRBJ2-7	CAWSVLAGGPNEQYF
TRBV4-3	NA	TRBJ2-2	CASSQVSSSPANTGELFF
TRBV5-4	NA	TRBJ2-1	CASRLGSGAQFF
TRBV11-2	NA	TRBJ2-1	CASSPAWAKDEQFF
TRBV27	NA	TRBJ2-7	CASSFGRSYEQYF
TRBV2	TRBD1	TRBJ1-5	CASKAVGRGGTGGYSNQPQHF
TRBV30	NA	TRBJ1-2	CAWGFTVDGYTF
TRBV14	NA	TRBJ2-1	CASSRGQPWFF
TRBV9	NA	TRBJ2-3	CASSVVGSPPDTQYF
TRBV2	NA	TRBJ2-5	CASSSSRSPETQYF
TRBV28	TRBD1	TRBJ1-5	CASSLGTGLQPQHF
TRBV5-4	NA	TRBJ1-5	CASSRLGESNQPQHF
TRBV7-8	NA	TRBJ2-7	CASSPPGYYEQYF
TRBV30	NA	TRBJ2-4	CAWSGWSKNIQYF
TRBV5-6	NA	TRBJ1-5	CASSLAGGAGQPQHF
TRBV28	NA	TRBJ2-7	CASSLDRGNVDEQYF
TRBV6-6	NA	TRBJ2-7	CASGTHSYEQYF
TRBV6-5	NA	TRBJ1-5	CASSYSVGNQPQHF
TRBV7-9	TRBD2	TRBJ2-1	CASSSTSGSSYNEQFF
TRBV5-5	NA	TRBJ2-7	CASSLLRERRYEQYF
TRBV2	TRBD1	TRBJ2-4	CASSESGGAKNIQYF
TRBV19	NA	TRBJ2-1	CASSILGWDEQFF
TRBV15	NA	TRBJ2-3	CATSSLTGSWNTQYF
TRBV19	TRBD2	TRBJ2-1	CASSIVLAGNEQFF
TRBV18	NA	TRBJ2-5	CASSGIELTFQETQYF
TRBV6-6	NA	TRBJ2-7	CASSYSDGTYEQYF
TRBV11-2	TRBD2	TRBJ2-7	CASSPGTSSYEQYF
TRBV7-9	TRBD1	TRBJ1-1	CASSPGQGVVDTEAFF
TRBV27	NA	TRBJ2-3	CACHRVGTDTQYF
TRBV19	NA	TRBJ2-3	CASSIAIRSTDTQYF
TRBV5-1	NA	TRBJ2-3	CASSLVPTDTQYF
TRBV4-1	NA	TRBJ1-3	CASSQDPVSGNTIYF
TRBV27	TRBD1	TRBJ2-7	CASRRGTGGDEQYF
TRBV6-5	TRBD2	TRBJ2-7	CASSYSTAGGSYEQYF
TRBV6-5	NA	TRBJ2-7	CASSYDSGFYEQYF
TRBV7-9	NA	TRBJ2-2	CASSEYGQTNTGELFF
TRBV27	TRBD1	TRBJ1-1	CASSLSTGGGTEAFF
TRBV19	TRBD2	TRBJ2-1	CASSIDSGSYNEQFF
TRBV13	TRBD2	TRBJ2-7	CASSVGLAGPSYEQYF
TRBV7-9	TRBD1	TRBJ2-5	CASSLGQGMVETQYF
TRBV28	NA	TRBJ1-4	CASSFLRFPNEKLFF
TRBV5-1	TRBD1	TRBJ2-7	CASSFDRGSYEQYF
TRBV4-2	NA	TRBJ1-4	CASSQTSGTLSSNEKLFF
TRBV5-6	NA	TRBJ2-2	CASSLAETGELFF
TRBV7-8	NA	TRBJ2-7	CASSAALFREGAYEQYF
TRBV7-8	NA	TRBJ2-7	CASSLDPRPSYEQYF
TRBV7-8	TRBD1	TRBJ2-7	CASSRQGARLYEQYF
TRBV27	TRBD1	TRBJ1-1	CASTQGVGTEAFF
TRBV4-1	TRBD2	TRBJ2-7	CASSQEEGGPYEQYF
TRBV27	NA	TRBJ1-1	CASSLAGMNTEAFF
TRBV5-6	NA	TRBJ2-1	CASSLLGSSYNEQFF
TRBV20-1	NA	TRBJ2-7	CSASSNYEQYF
TRBV7-3	NA	TRBJ2-1	CASSLSAIRSYNEQFF